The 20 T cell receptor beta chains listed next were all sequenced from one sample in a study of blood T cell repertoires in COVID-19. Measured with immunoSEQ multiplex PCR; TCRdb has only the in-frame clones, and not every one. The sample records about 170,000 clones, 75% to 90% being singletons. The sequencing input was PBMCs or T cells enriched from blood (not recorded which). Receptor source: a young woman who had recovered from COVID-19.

This CDR3 reads CASSLAYSYEQYF. CDR3 DNA: TGTGCCAGCAGCTTAGCCTATTCCTACGAGCAGTACTTC. The chain uses TRBV7-2 and TRBJ2-7; no definite D call. This CDR3 is built from 13 residues. CDR1 is SGHTA and CDR2 is FQGNSA in the germline V gene. The V end lost 0 bases, the J end lost 1 base, and 4 bases lay between the germline ends.

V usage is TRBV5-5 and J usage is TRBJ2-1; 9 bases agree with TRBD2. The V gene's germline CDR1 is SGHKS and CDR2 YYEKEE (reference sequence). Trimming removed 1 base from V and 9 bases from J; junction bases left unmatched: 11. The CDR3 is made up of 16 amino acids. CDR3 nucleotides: TGTGCCAGCAGCTTGTTGGGCGGGAGGGCCTCCGGTGAGCAGTTCTTC. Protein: CASSLLGGRASGEQFF.

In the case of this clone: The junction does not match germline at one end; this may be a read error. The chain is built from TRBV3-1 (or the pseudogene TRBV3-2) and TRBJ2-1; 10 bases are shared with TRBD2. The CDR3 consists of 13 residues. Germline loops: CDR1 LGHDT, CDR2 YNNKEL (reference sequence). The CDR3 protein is CASSQTSGPMKVF. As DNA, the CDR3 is TGTGCCAGCAGCCAGACTAGCGGGCCAATGAAGGTCTTC.

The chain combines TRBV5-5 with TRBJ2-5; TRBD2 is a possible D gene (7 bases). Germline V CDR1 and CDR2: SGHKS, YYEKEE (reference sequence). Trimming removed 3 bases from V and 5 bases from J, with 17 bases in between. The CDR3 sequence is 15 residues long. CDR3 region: CASSWGGSVAETQYF. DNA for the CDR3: TGTGCCAGCAGCTGGGGGGGCAGCGTAGCGGAGACCCAGTACTTC.

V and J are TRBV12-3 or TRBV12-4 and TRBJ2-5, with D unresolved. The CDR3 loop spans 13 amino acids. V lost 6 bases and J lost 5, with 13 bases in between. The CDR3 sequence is CASRPTAVETQYF. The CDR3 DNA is TGTGCCAGCAGGCCTACCGCCGTCGAGACCCAGTACTTC.

The CDR3 loop is CASSLPVLADMYEQYF. The CDR3 coding sequence is TGTGCCAGCAGCCTACCCGTCCTAGCGGATATGTACGAGCAGTACTTC. V gene TRBV7-3 combines with J gene TRBJ2-7, with 7 bases lining up with TRBD2. The germline gives CDR1 SGHTA, CDR2 FQGTGA. Losses at the gene ends were 5 bases for V and 4 bases for J; bases not matched to a gene: 14. The CDR3 is made up of 16 amino acids. Full variable domain (remainder filled in from reference TRBV7-3 and TRBJ2-7): GAGVSQTPSNKVTEKGKYVELRCDPISGHTALYWYRQSLGQGPEFLIYFQGTGAADDSGLPNDRFFAVRPEGSVSTLKIQRTERGDSAVYLCASSLPVLADMYEQYFGPGTRLTVT.

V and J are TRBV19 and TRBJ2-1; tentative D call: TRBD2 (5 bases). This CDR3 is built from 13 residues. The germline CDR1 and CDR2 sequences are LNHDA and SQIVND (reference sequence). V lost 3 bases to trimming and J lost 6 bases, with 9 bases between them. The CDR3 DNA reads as TGTGCCAGTAGTATCCTCGGGATCAATGAGCAGTTCTTC. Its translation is CASSILGINEQFF.

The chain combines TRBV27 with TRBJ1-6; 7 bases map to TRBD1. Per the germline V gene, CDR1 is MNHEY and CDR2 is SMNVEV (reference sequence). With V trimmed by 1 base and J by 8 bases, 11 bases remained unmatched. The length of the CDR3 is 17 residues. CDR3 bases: TGTGCCAGCAGTTTATGGGGGACAGCGGGTAGGGATTCACCCCTCCACTTT. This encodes CASSLWGTAGRDSPLHF.

The CDR3 bases are TGCGCCAGCAGCTTGCGTTCGGGACTAGCGCAAGAGACCCAGTACTTC. It encodes CASSLRSGLAQETQYF. The rearrangement links TRBV5-1 to TRBJ2-5; 10 nucleotides agree with TRBD2. Germline loops: CDR1 SGHRS, CDR2 YFSETQ. The ends lost 1 base at V and 2 bases at J; junction bases unmatched: 5. The CDR3 has 16 residues.

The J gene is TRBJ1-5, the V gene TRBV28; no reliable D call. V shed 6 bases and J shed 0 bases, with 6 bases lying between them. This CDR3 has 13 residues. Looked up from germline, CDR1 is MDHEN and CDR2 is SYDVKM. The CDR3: CASRTYSNQPQHF. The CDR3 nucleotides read TGTGCCAGCAGAACTTATAGCAATCAGCCCCAGCATTTT.

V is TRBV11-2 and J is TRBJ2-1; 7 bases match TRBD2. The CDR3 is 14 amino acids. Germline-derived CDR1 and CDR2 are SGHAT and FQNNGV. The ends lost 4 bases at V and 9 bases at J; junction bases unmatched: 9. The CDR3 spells CASSYGMTSSEQFF. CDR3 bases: TGTGCCAGCAGCTACGGGATGACTAGCTCTGAGCAGTTCTTC.

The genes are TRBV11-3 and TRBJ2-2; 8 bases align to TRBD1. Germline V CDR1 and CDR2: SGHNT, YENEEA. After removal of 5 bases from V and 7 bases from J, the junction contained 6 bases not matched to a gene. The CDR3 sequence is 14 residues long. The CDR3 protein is CASSLDRGHGELFF. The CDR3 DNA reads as TGTGCCAGCAGCCTTGACAGGGGCCACGGGGAGCTGTTTTTT.

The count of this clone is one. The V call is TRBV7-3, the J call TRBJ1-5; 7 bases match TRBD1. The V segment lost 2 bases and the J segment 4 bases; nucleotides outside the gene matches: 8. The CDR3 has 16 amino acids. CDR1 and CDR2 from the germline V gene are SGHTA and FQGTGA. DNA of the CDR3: TGTGCCAGCAGCTTACCCCAGGGGGAGGAAAATCAGCCCCAGCATTTT. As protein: CASSLPQGEENQPQHF.

In nucleotides, the CDR3 is TGCGCCAGCAGCTTGGAGCAGGGGGCAGATACGCAGTATTTT. This gives the protein CASSLEQGADTQYF. The chain joins TRBV5-1 to TRBJ2-3, with 7 bases that match TRBD1. The CDR3 loop spans 14 amino acids. In germline, CDR1 is SGHRS, CDR2 YFSETQ. V shed 0 bases, J shed 4 bases, and the junction held 2 bases outside the gene matches.

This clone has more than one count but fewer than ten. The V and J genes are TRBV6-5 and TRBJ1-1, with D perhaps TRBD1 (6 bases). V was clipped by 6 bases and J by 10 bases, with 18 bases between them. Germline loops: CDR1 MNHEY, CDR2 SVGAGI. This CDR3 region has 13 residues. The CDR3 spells CASSPTLQGTAFF. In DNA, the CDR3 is TGTGCCAGCAGCCCCACTTTACAGGGTACAGCTTTCTTT.

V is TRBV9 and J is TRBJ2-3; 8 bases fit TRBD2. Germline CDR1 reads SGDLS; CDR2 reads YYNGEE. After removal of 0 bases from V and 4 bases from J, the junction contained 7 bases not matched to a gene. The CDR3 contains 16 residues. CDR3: CASSVELSGGPDTQYF. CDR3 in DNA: TGTGCCAGCAGCGTAGAATTGTCGGGAGGGCCAGATACGCAGTATTTT.

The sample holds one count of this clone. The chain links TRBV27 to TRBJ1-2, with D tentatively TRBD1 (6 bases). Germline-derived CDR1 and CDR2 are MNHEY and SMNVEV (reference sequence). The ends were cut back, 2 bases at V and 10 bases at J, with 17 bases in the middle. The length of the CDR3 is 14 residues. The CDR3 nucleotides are TGTGCCAGCAGTTTAAGGGGGGGCCTTAGGGACTACACCTTC. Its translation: CASSLRGGLRDYTF.

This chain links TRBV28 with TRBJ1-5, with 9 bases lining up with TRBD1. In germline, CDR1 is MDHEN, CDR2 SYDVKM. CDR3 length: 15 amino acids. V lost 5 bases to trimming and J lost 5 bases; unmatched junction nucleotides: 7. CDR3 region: CASSRKQGAYQPQHF. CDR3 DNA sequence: TGTGCCAGCAGTCGTAAACAGGGGGCTTATCAGCCCCAGCATTTT.

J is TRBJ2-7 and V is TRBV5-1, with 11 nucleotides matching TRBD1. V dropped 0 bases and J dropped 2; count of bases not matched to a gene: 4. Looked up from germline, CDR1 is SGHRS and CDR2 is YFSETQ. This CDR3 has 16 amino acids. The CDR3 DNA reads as TGCGCCAGCAGCTTGGCGCCGGGACAGGGGGCCTACGAGCAGTACTTC. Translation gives CASSLAPGQGAYEQYF.

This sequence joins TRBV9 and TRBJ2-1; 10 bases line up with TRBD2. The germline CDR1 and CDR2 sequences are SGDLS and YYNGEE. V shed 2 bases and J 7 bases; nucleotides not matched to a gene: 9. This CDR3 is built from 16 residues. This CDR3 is CASSVFLAGVGNEQFF. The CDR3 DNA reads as TGTGCCAGCAGCGTTTTTCTAGCGGGAGTTGGGAATGAGCAGTTCTTC.